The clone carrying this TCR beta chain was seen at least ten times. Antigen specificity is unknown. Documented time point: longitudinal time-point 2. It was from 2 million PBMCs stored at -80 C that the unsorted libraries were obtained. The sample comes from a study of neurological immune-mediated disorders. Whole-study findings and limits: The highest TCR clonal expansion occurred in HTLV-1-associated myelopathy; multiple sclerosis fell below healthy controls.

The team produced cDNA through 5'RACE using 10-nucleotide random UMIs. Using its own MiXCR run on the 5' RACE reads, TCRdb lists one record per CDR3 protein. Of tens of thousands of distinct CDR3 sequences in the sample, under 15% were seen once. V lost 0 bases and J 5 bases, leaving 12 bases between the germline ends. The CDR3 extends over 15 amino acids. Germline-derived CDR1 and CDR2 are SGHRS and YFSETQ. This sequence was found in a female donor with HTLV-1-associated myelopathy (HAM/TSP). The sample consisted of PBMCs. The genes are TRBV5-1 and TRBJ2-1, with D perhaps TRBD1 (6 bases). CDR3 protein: CASSLAGAQDNEQFF. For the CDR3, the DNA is TGCGCCAGCAGCTTGGCAGGGGCGCAGGACAATGAGCAGTTCTTC.